At least ten counts were recorded for the clone carrying this T cell receptor (beta chain). Its specificity is unknown. Each TCR beta library was made by quantitative 5'-RACE that incorporated molecular barcodes. From the 5' RACE reads, TCRdb called clonotypes with MiXCR, one entry per CDR3 protein. The repertoire holds 39,000 or so distinct CDR3 sequences, with roughly 3% as singletons. This sample is part of a study of CD8 T cells in ankylosing spondylitis. Trimming shortened V by 0 bases and J by 5 bases, and 11 bases separated the two germline ends. Germline CDR1 and CDR2: SGDLS and YYNGEE. The CDR3 extends over 15 amino acids. General study results and limits: One TCR beta motif, made up of several highly homologous variants, appeared characteristic of ankylosing spondylitis blood. Researchers reportedly found disease-linked clones significantly enriched in matched ankylosing spondylitis synovial fluid. CD8+ by phenotype, disease-linked clones were relatively rare in peripheral blood.

The chain combines TRBV9 with TRBJ2-2; D is undetermined. The specimen was blood, either unsorted or a sorted T cell fraction (not recorded which). This TCR was recovered from a male donor with ankylosing spondylitis or in good health (not recorded which). CDR3 sequence reads: CASSVGGFGTGELFF. CDR3 nucleotide sequence: TGTGCCAGCAGCGTAGGGGGATTCGGAACCGGGGAGCTGTTTTTT.